This TCR beta chain was captured in a study of T-cell reconstitution after alpha-beta-depleted transplantation in children. Unique molecular identifiers were incorporated when the TCRbeta library was constructed. Via MiXCR, TCRdb re-called the PCR reads, giving one row per CDR3 protein. The sample has about 5,900 distinct CDR3 sequences, about a sixth seen once. Points from the study as a whole: Day-60 TCRbeta diversity that was high in some patients was derived from surviving recipient T cells and thymic progenitors. Most T-cell counts and diversity one year after the transplant came from T cells that were newly produced. Alpha-beta T cells about two months after transplant reportedly derived from several hundred expanded graft clones.

The CDR3 is 14 amino acids. CDR1 and CDR2 (germline): MNHEY, SVGEGT. V was cut by 2 bases and J by 1 base, with 9 bases left in between. Notes on this clonotype: Its antigen is unidentified.

The receptor was isolated from a patient aged 2-15 years who had a stem cell transplant for inherited bone marrow failure, so the T cells may come from the graft donor. This rearrangement joins TRBV6-2 or TRBV6-3 to TRBJ2-7; either TRBD1 or TRBD2 may supply D (5 bases each). Sequencing was performed on PBMCs, mostly from graft donor cells, taken 180 days after TCRalphabeta/CD19-depleted stem cell transplant. CDR3 in amino acids: CASSYGGKSYEQYF. Written as DNA, the CDR3 is TGTGCCAGCAGTTACGGGGGAAAGTCCTACGAGCAGTACTTC.